The subject of this entry is one T cell receptor (beta chain). Its antigen is unknown. This entry comes from a study of response to subunit inactivated influenza vaccine. Regarding the study as a whole: New T cells are recruited in small numbers by each seasonal influenza vaccination, according to the authors' suggestion.

TCRdb re-called the RT-PCR reads with MiXCR, one entry per CDR3 protein. Of under 750,000 distinct CDR3 sequences in the sample, 10% to 15% were seen once. Germline CDR1 and CDR2: LGHNA and YNFKEQ. V was pared by 0 bases and J by 7 bases, with 13 bases between. The CDR3 is made up of 16 amino acids. The chain uses TRBV4-2 and TRBJ1-6; D remains ambiguous. This material consisted of PBMCs from blood, taken on the day of vaccination. The TCR originated in a man aged 50-59 years who received an inactivated influenza vaccine. The CDR3 sequence: CASSQDSGITNSPLHF. In nucleotides, the CDR3 is TGTGCCAGCAGCCAAGACTCCGGCATAACGAATTCACCCCTCCACTTT.